This entry lists 29 T cell receptor beta chains sequenced from one sample in a study of immune evolution from preneoplasia to lung adenocarcinoma. The repertoire was sequenced with immunoSEQ multiplex PCR; TCRdb's copy has only in-frame clones and lacks some. The table includes 4,500 to 6,500 clones, approximately 86% detected once. Sequenced: FFPE invasive lung adenocarcinoma tissue. All receptors derive from a person aged 50-75 years with lung adenocarcinoma.

CDR3 region: CASSRQGQETQYF. The CDR3 DNA follows: TGTGCCAGCAGTCGACAGGGACAAGAGACCCAGTACTTC. The V gene is TRBV2, the J gene TRBJ2-5; 7 bases map to TRBD1. Germline CDR1 is SNHLY and CDR2 is FYNNEI. The V and J ends lost 5 bases and 2 bases, in that order; junction bases with no gene match: 2. The CDR3 is 13 amino acids.

Only a few counts were recorded for this clone. This chain connects TRBV29-1 to TRBJ2-1, with D hard to call. Germline CDR1 is SQVTM and CDR2 is ANQGSEA. With 4 bases removed from V and 10 bases from J, the gap between germline ends came to 8 bases. The CDR3 runs 10 residues. The CDR3 nucleotides are TGCAGCGTTGGCCAGCACGAGCAGTTCTTC. Translated: CSVGQHEQFF.

The chain links TRBV5-1 to TRBJ2-1; a weak D match, TRBD2 (6 bases). Germline CDR1 reads SGHRS; CDR2 reads YFSETQ. The CDR3 is 17 amino acids. Trimming left V 7 bases short and J 5 bases short, with 25 bases between. CDR3 coding DNA: TGCGCCAGCCAACTCCAGATACTCCCGGGACTCCACAATGAGCAGTTCTTC. This gives the protein CASQLQILPGLHNEQFF.

The genes are TRBV7-6 and TRBJ2-1; 13 positions match TRBD2. This CDR3 spans 19 amino acids. CDR1 and CDR2 from the germline V gene are SGHVS and FNYEAQ. V shed 0 bases, J shed 12 bases, and the junction held 17 bases outside the gene matches. In nucleotides, the CDR3 is TGTGCCAGCAGCTTAGCCAACGGTGGCGGGACTAGCGGGATCGGAGCGCAGTTCTTC. It specifies CASSLANGGGTSGIGAQFF.

This chain links TRBV30 with TRBJ2-7; 8 bases are shared with TRBD1. Germline V CDR1 and CDR2: GTSNPN, SVGIG (reference sequence). V shed 3 bases, J shed 4 bases, and the junction held 17 bases outside the gene matches. CDR3 length: 17 amino acids. The CDR3 DNA reads as TGTGCCTGGAGCCGGGACAGGATTCCAGGGATATTGTACGAGCAGTACTTC. It is translated as CAWSRDRIPGILYEQYF.

This chain joins TRBV28 and TRBJ1-1; tentatively, D is TRBD1 (5 bases). From germline, CDR1 is MDHEN and CDR2 SYDVKM. V lost 3 bases to trimming and J lost 1 base, with 12 bases between them. This CDR3 has 15 residues. The CDR3 sequence is CASSFLRGANTEAFF. Written as DNA, the CDR3 is TGTGCCAGCAGTTTTTTGAGGGGCGCGAACACTGAAGCTTTCTTT.

The J gene is TRBJ2-7, the V gene TRBV11-2, with TRBD1 matching 8 bases. Trimming at V came to 5 bases and at J to 5 bases, leaving 11 bases not matched to a gene. CDR1 is SGHAT, CDR2 FQNNGV, per germline. There are 15 residues in the CDR3. The CDR3 bases are TGTGCCAGCAGCCCGGTGGACAGGGTCCTCCACGAGCAGTACTTC. Translation gives CASSPVDRVLHEQYF.

V and J are TRBV28 and TRBJ2-3, with 7 bases that match TRBD1. The V and J ends lost 6 bases and 3 bases, in that order; junction bases with no gene match: 3. Germline V lookup: CDR1 MDHEN, CDR2 SYDVKM. This CDR3 is built from 13 residues. DNA for the CDR3: TGTGCCAGCAGGAAACAGGGGACAGATACGCAGTATTTT. Translation gives CASRKQGTDTQYF.

The chain couples TRBV19 to TRBJ2-7; 8 bases are a match to TRBD2. Per the germline V gene, CDR1 is LNHDA and CDR2 is SQIVND (reference sequence). The CDR3 runs 16 residues. Trimming removed 3 bases from V and 3 bases from J; junction bases left unmatched: 10. In DNA form, the CDR3 reads TGTGCCAGTAGTATGGATCTGGCTAGCGGGCTCTACGAGCAGTACTTC. As protein: CASSMDLASGLYEQYF.

J is TRBJ1-1 and V is TRBV11-3; possibly TRBD1 for D (5 bases). The CDR3 extends over 16 amino acids. The V end lost 1 base, the J end lost 0 bases, and 12 bases lay between the germline ends. The germline gives CDR1 SGHNT, CDR2 YENEEA. The CDR3 here is CASSLAHRGLNTEAFF. The CDR3 nucleotides read TGTGCCAGCAGCTTAGCGCATCGGGGACTGAACACTGAAGCTTTCTTT.

This rearrangement joins TRBV11-1 to TRBJ1-1; D not certain. There are 15 residues in the CDR3. The V and J ends lost 5 bases and 1 base respectively, with 14 bases between them. Germline loops: CDR1 SGHAT, CDR2 FQDESV (reference sequence). The CDR3 coding sequence is TGTGCCAGCAGCGATCGGGGTTCGCAGAACACTGAAGCTTTCTTT. Translated: CASSDRGSQNTEAFF. Drawing the rest from reference TRBV11-1 and TRBJ1-1, the complete variable domain is EAEVAQSPRYKITEKSQAVAFWCDPISGHATLYWYRQILGQGPELLVQFQDESVVDDSQLPKDRFSAERLKGVDSTLKIQPAELGDSAMYLCASSDRGSQNTEAFFGQGTRLTVV.

This clone was seen just once. This chain's CDR3 is CASSPGTGAGEQYF. CDR3 nucleotide sequence: TGTGCCAGTAGCCCCGGGACAGGGGCGGGGGAGCAGTACTTC. V gene TRBV19 combines with J gene TRBJ2-7; 10 nucleotides match TRBD1. Per germline, CDR1 LNHDA and CDR2 SQIVND (reference sequence). Trimming cost V 6 bases and J 7 bases; bases outside gene matches: 9. The length of the CDR3 is 14 residues.

This chain connects TRBV28 to TRBJ2-1, with a weak D call TRBD1 (6 bases). V lost 1 base and J lost 9, with 22 bases in between. The CDR3 is made up of 17 amino acids. The germline V gene encodes CDR1 MDHEN and CDR2 SYDVKM. CDR3 in DNA: TGTGCCAGCAGTTTATTAGGTGTCCTGGAACAGGGCGGTGAGCAGTTCTTC. It specifies CASSLLGVLEQGGEQFF.

The sample holds one count of this clone. This CDR3 is CATSRNRDSDADTEAFF. CDR3 sequence (DNA): TGTGCCACCAGCAGAAACCGGGACTCAGACGCGGACACTGAAGCTTTCTTT. V usage is TRBV15 and J usage is TRBJ1-1; maybe TRBD1 (5 bases). Germline-derived CDR1 and CDR2 are LNHNV and YYDKDF (reference sequence). The length of the CDR3 is 17 residues. The V gene lost 2 bases and the J gene lost 3 bases, with 19 bases spanning the gap.

The V gene is TRBV15, the J gene TRBJ1-1, with 8 bases aligning to TRBD1. The CDR3 sequence is 16 residues long. Germline CDR1 reads LNHNV; CDR2 reads YYDKDF (reference sequence). J was trimmed by 1 base and V by 0 bases; bases with no gene match: 4. Here the CDR3 DNA reads TGTGCCACCAGCAGAGATCAGGGGGCAGGGAACACTGAAGCTTTCTTT. It is translated as CATSRDQGAGNTEAFF.

The chain couples TRBV2 to TRBJ2-3; unclear D gene. Trimming removed 3 bases from V and 2 bases from J, with 12 bases in between. The CDR3 sequence is 15 residues long. The germline CDR1 and CDR2 sequences are SNHLY and FYNNEI. The CDR3 here is CASSEIPASTDTQYF. CDR3 in DNA: TGTGCCAGCAGTGAGATCCCTGCTTCCACAGATACGCAGTATTTT. Complete variable domain (other parts from reference TRBV2 and TRBJ2-3): EPEVTQTPSHQVTQMGQEVILRCVPISNHLYFYWYRQILGQKVEFLVSFYNNEISEKSEIFDDQFSVERPDGSNFTLKIRSTKLEDSAMYFCASSEIPASTDTQYFGPGTRLTVL.

The rearrangement links TRBV30 to TRBJ2-2, with D perhaps matching TRBD1 (5 bases). Trimming stripped 3 bases from V and 0 bases from J, with 11 bases between. The CDR3 has 15 residues. The germline V gene has CDR1 GTSNPN and CDR2 SVGIG (reference sequence). In DNA, the CDR3 is TGTGCCTGGAGCCGCAGGGTGCCGAACACCGGGGAGCTGTTTTTT. Translated, it gives CAWSRRVPNTGELFF.

V is TRBV7-9 and J is TRBJ1-1; D is uncertain. The CDR3 contains 14 residues. The V gene lost 2 bases and the J gene lost 0 bases, with 7 bases spanning the gap. CDR1 and CDR2 (germline): SEHNR, FQNEAQ (reference sequence). As DNA, the CDR3 is TGTGCCAGCAGCTTACTGGGGATGAACACTGAAGCTTTCTTT. Translating gives CASSLLGMNTEAFF.

This clone was detected a few times. The gene calls are TRBV11-1 and TRBJ2-1, with 8 bases lining up with TRBD2. V shed 1 base and J 7 bases; nucleotides not matched to a gene: 6. Germline loops: CDR1 SGHAT, CDR2 FQDESV (reference sequence). The length of the CDR3 is 15 residues. This CDR3 reads CASSLGLAGWNEQFF. In DNA form, the CDR3 reads TGTGCCAGCAGCTTAGGGCTAGCGGGTTGGAATGAGCAGTTCTTC.

The J gene is TRBJ2-7, the V gene TRBV28; no reliable D call. The CDR3 is 13 residues long. V lost 1 base and J lost 2, with 6 bases in between. Germline V gene data show CDR1 as MDHEN and CDR2 as SYDVKM. CDR3 sequence (DNA): TGTGCCAGCAGTTTATTATATGCCTACGAGCAGTACTTC. Its translation is CASSLLYAYEQYF.

The CDR3 region is CSVEYQRGETQYF. CDR3 DNA: TGCAGCGTTGAGTACCAGCGGGGAGAGACCCAGTACTTC. The V and J genes are TRBV29-1 and TRBJ2-5, with 7 bases lining up with TRBD2. V gave up 3 bases and J gave up 4 bases; unmatched junction bases: 5. CDR3 length: 13 amino acids. The germline CDR1 and CDR2 sequences are SQVTM and ANQGSEA.

The CDR3 here is CASSLDSRREQYF. The CDR3 DNA sequence: TGTGCCAGCAGCTTAGACTCCCGGCGGGAGCAGTACTTC. The chain joins TRBV11-2 to TRBJ2-7, with D uncertain. The CDR3 runs 13 residues. Trimming left V 0 bases short and J 7 bases short, with 10 bases between. CDR1 SGHAT and CDR2 FQNNGV come from the germline V gene.

This chain links TRBV6-1 with TRBJ2-1, with 12 bases matching TRBD2. The V and J ends lost 6 bases and 5 bases, in that order; junction bases with no gene match: 5. This CDR3 spans 15 amino acids. The V gene's germline CDR1 is MNHNS and CDR2 SASEGT. CDR3 sequence reads: CASRAGLAGHNEQFF. CDR3 DNA: TGTGCCAGCAGGGCGGGACTAGCGGGCCACAATGAGCAGTTCTTC.

Written as DNA, the CDR3 is TGTGCCAGCAGGGAGACAGGTCTTACCTACGAGCAGTACTTC. Protein sequence: CASRETGLTYEQYF. The chain couples TRBV11-2 to TRBJ2-7; tentatively, D is TRBD1 (6 bases). V was cut by 6 bases and J by 2 bases, with 14 bases left in between. This CDR3 is built from 14 residues. CDR1 is SGHAT and CDR2 is FQNNGV in the germline V gene.

The genes are TRBV30 and TRBJ1-4; 8 bases agree with TRBD1. Germline CDR1 reads GTSNPN; CDR2 reads SVGIG (reference sequence). The CDR3 extends over 14 amino acids. Losses at the gene ends were 4 bases for V and 6 bases for J; bases not matched to a gene: 7. The chain's CDR3 is CAWTRTGRDEKLFF. The CDR3 region has the DNA TGTGCCTGGACGCGGACAGGGAGAGATGAAAAACTGTTTTTT.

The chain carries TRBV4-2 and TRBJ2-1, with 7 bases identical to TRBD2. This CDR3 region has 15 residues. With V trimmed by 1 base and J by 5 bases, 5 bases remained unmatched. Germline CDR1 and CDR2: LGHNA and YNFKEQ. The CDR3 region has the DNA TGTGCCAGCAGCCAAGGAGGGAGGGTAAACAATGAGCAGTTCTTC. This codes for CASSQGGRVNNEQFF.

V is TRBV11-2 and J is TRBJ2-3; no clear D. The CDR3 contains 12 residues. Trimming removed 1 base at V and 8 bases at J, with 7 bases between. Germline lookup yields CDR1 SGHAT and CDR2 FQNNGV. CDR3 residues: CASSLGLSTQYF. The CDR3 nucleotides read TGTGCCAGCAGCTTAGGACTGAGTACGCAGTATTTT.

The J gene is TRBJ2-7, the V gene TRBV27, with no clear D. CDR1 and CDR2 from the germline V gene are MNHEY and SMNVEV (reference sequence). This CDR3 is 15 amino acids long. V was trimmed by 0 bases and J by 0 bases, leaving 9 bases between them. CDR3 nucleotide sequence: TGTGCCAGCAGTTTATCGATGGACCTCTCCTACGAGCAGTACTTC. As protein: CASSLSMDLSYEQYF.

The chain is built from TRBV5-1 and TRBJ2-7, with D unresolved. This CDR3 has 14 residues. Between the trimmed V and J ends, which lost 0 bases and 6 bases, there was a span of 13 bases. Germline assignment: CDR1 SGHRS and CDR2 YFSETQ. CDR3 protein: CASSLDHYGSEQYF. The CDR3 nucleotides read TGCGCCAGCAGCTTGGATCATTATGGGTCCGAGCAGTACTTC.